Sequencing of this T cell receptor beta chain was carried out in a study of blood T cell repertoires in COVID-19 (dated by TCRdb to 2018 to 2020). For context, the study as a whole: The collaborator samples originated in the United States, Italy and Spain and spanned the acute and convalescent phases of COVID-19. The dataset comprised deeply sampled blood TCRbeta repertoires from subjects exposed to, actively infected with, or recovered from COVID-19. A de-identified subject ID, COVID-19 status, age in years and sex were almost always included in the sample metadata. Where available, HLA class I and class II types were obtained from metadata supplied by the sample provider rather than from assay-based typing. Samples came from the ongoing ImmuneRACE study (first 160 participants) plus 1,254 subjects from 6 global collaborators. The prospective study material was composed of cDNA or gDNA derived from T cells, B-cell-depleted T cells, or PBMCs. The repertoires were made available in a free public database intended to serve as a resource for research on the immune response to SARS-CoV-2.

TCRbeta CDR3 regions were amplified from genomic DNA by means of the immunoSEQ Assay, a bias-controlled multiplex PCR. Per the source publication's procedure: Within the assay, amplification of reference gene primers was used to estimate how many nucleated cells each sample contained. Sequence reads were collapsed and filtered to measure the absolute abundance of every unique TCRbeta CDR3 rearrangement. For each sample, productive Simpson clonality was calculated as the square root of Simpson's diversity index across productive rearrangements. TCRdb provides this immuneACCESS table in a form limited to in-frame rearrangements. Some clones are lacking; in checked studies, under half of them reflect an unresolved V gene, and why the rest are absent is not known. V and J calls and clone size are given by that table; D and trimming were obtained from the DNA. For this sample the table gives roughly 350,000 clones, of which approximately 87% were detected only once. The top ten hold about 6.9% of the sample.

Study-wide conclusions, independent of this receptor: Clinical and demographic metadata were provided uncurated, with the amount varying by source and participant.

Only one count was recorded for this clone. It lacks a known antigen. No much larger clone is present one base from it, and per-base qualities are unavailable. CDR1 SGHTA and CDR2 FQGNSA are derived from the germline V gene. From the cysteine up to the phenylalanine, the CDR3 has a length of 14 residues. Just CDR3 DNA is preserved here, 42 bases in frame from base 1. Trimming costs V 5 bases and J 5 bases, and their ends lie 15 bases apart. At one collaborating source in Seattle, patients were enrolled during active infection and were followed longitudinally through the course of disease. Each collaborating institution followed its own protocols to collect whole blood in K2EDTA tubes. For TCRbeta analysis, collaborators shipped samples in one of three forms: frozen whole blood, isolated PBMCs, or DNA extracted from either of those sample types.

The rearranged segments are TRBV7-2 and TRBJ2-5; a tentative D call is TRBD2 (6 bases match). The sequenced sample was peripheral blood. This TCR was sampled from a woman between 50 and 59 years old with COVID-19, enrolled during active disease. The nucleotides read TGTGCCAGCAGCCGTTCTAGCGTATGGGAGACCCAGTACTTC. The resulting protein is CASSRSSVWETQYF.